Below are 21 T cell receptor beta chains sequenced from a single sample in a study of T cells in Graves' hyperthyroidism and ophthalmopathy (dated by TCRdb to 2018 to 2020). Receptor libraries were prepared by multiplex PCR. The sample was run on an Illumina HiSeq 2000. The TCR beta CDR3 regions were amplified from RNA transcripts. For the first round of RT-PCR on the TCR CDR3, the HTBI primer set was used together with the Qiagen OneStep RT-PCR kit. The raw public reads went through TCRdb reprocessing: fastp at Q25, MiXCR clone calling, in-frame beta chains kept. Identical CDR3 proteins give one entry, which carries the most common genes and DNA. This sample is represented by roughly 200,000 distinct CDR3 sequences; less than 20% of them were singletons. The leading ten clones occupy 53% of the sample. The specimen sequenced was blood. The receptor source for this set is a woman aged 45 to 65 with Graves' hyperthyroidism.

The table lists this clonotype with many counts. The chain has TRBV7-2 and TRBJ1-1; D perhaps matches TRBD1 (6 bases). Trimming took off 5 bases at V and 8 bases at J, with 15 bases between the two ends. The CDR3 loop spans 13 amino acids. CDR1 is SGHTA and CDR2 is FQGNSA in the germline V gene. As DNA, the CDR3 is TGTGCCAGCAGCGCGCGAGGGGGGAGAGAAGCTTTCTTT. It codes for CASSARGGREAFF.

This clonotype was counted ten times or more. This chain joins TRBV6-1 and TRBJ1-2, with a possible D match to TRBD1 (6 bases). Germline CDR1 is MNHNS and CDR2 is SASEGT. Trimming pared 2 bases from V and 2 bases from J, leaving 12 bases between. The CDR3 consists of 15 residues. As DNA, the CDR3 is TGTGCCAGCAGTGAATGGGGGGCGGTCAACTATGGCTACACCTTC. It codes for CASSEWGAVNYGYTF.

This clonotype was counted ten times or more. The chain is built from TRBV12-3 or TRBV12-4 and TRBJ2-7, with 10 bases lining up with TRBD1. The CDR3 covers 14 residues. Trimming removed 5 bases from V and 4 bases from J; junction bases left unmatched: 5. CDR3 bases: TGTGCCAGCAGTCCGGACAGGGGGGTTTACGAGCAGTACTTC. Translated: CASSPDRGVYEQYF.

This clonotype was seen many times. The gene calls are TRBV27 and TRBJ2-1, with 8 bases identical to TRBD2. Germline CDR1 MNHEY, CDR2 SMNVEV (reference sequence). V dropped 4 bases and J dropped 0; count of bases not matched to a gene: 8. The CDR3 runs 17 residues. This CDR3 reads CASSWLAGQSSYNEQFF. The CDR3 DNA is TGTGCCAGCAGTTGGCTAGCGGGCCAGAGCTCCTACAATGAGCAGTTCTTC.

This clonotype came up many times. This chain connects TRBV15 to TRBJ1-1; no clear D gene. CDR1 is LNHNV and CDR2 is YYDKDF in the germline V gene (reference sequence). Trimming took off 3 bases at V and 1 base at J, with 12 bases between the two ends. The CDR3 is 15 residues long. The CDR3 DNA follows: TGTGCCACCAGCAGCGAAAAGTCAGGGAACACTGAAGCTTTCTTT. Amino acids: CATSSEKSGNTEAFF. Complete variable domain (other parts from reference TRBV15 and TRBJ1-1): DAMVIQNPRYQVTQFGKPVTLSCSQTLNHNVMYWYQQKSSQAPKLLFHYYDKDFNNEADTPDNFQSRRPNTSFCFLDIRSPGLGDTAMYLCATSSEKSGNTEAFFGQGTRLTVV.

Concerning this clonotype itself: This may be a read error: a much more frequent sequence differs by one nucleotide. The V call is TRBV12-3 or TRBV12-4, the J call TRBJ1-4; D remains ambiguous. The CDR3 spans 14 residues. CDR3 amino acids: CASSLSATNVKLFF. DNA for the CDR3: TGTGCCAGCAGTTTATCAGCAACTAATGTAAAACTGTTTTTT.

This clonotype came up many times. The rearrangement joins TRBV12-3 or TRBV12-4 to TRBJ2-1; D uncertain. The length of the CDR3 is 15 residues. The V gene lost 1 base and the J gene lost 0 bases, with 7 bases spanning the gap. The CDR3 is CASSLGTRSYNEQFF. The CDR3 DNA sequence: TGTGCCAGCAGTTTAGGAACTCGCTCCTACAATGAGCAGTTCTTC.

V gene TRBV5-1 combines with J gene TRBJ2-7; 8 bases map to TRBD2. The CDR3 covers 14 residues. Trimming at V came to 4 bases and at J to 5 bases, leaving 8 bases not matched to a gene. Germline lookup yields CDR1 SGHRS and CDR2 YFSETQ. The DNA for the CDR3 is TGCGCCAGCAGCGGGAGCGGGGGCCCCAACGAGCAGTACTTC. Encoded protein: CASSGSGGPNEQYF.

This clonotype was found many times. This chain connects TRBV28 to TRBJ2-7, with 9 bases identical to TRBD2. This CDR3 has 14 residues. The germline V gene encodes CDR1 MDHEN and CDR2 SYDVKM. J gave up 3 bases and V 10 bases, and 10 bases lay outside the gene matches. The CDR3 here is CATLGLAGYYEQYF. DNA for the CDR3: TGTGCCACTTTAGGTCTAGCGGGGTACTACGAGCAGTACTTC.

The chain joins TRBV28 to TRBJ2-1; 7 bases match TRBD2. Germline CDR1 and CDR2: MDHEN and SYDVKM. With V trimmed by 11 bases and J by 6 bases, 16 bases remained unmatched. There are 15 residues in the CDR3. CDR3 in DNA: TGTGCCGCCTTGGGGGTGCTAGCGGCTCCCAATGAGCAGTTCTTC. Its protein is CAALGVLAAPNEQFF.

This clonotype showed up just a few times. The genes are TRBV24-1 and TRBJ1-2; maybe TRBD1 (6 bases). The CDR3 has 12 residues. V was trimmed by 9 bases and J by 4 bases, leaving 11 bases between them. Germline V gene sequence: CDR1 KGHDR, CDR2 SFDVKD. The CDR3 region has the DNA TGTGCCACCGGGGACATTGGCTATGGCTACACCTTC. It encodes CATGDIGYGYTF.

This clonotype was counted ten times or more. V is TRBV7-2 and J is TRBJ2-4; D possibly uses TRBD1 or TRBD2 (5 bases each). The CDR3 sequence is 16 residues long. V lost 1 base and J lost 8, with 18 bases in between. Germline-derived CDR1 and CDR2 are SGHTA and FQGNSA. CDR3 amino acids: CASSLGENVGVDIQYF. The CDR3 bases are TGTGCCAGCAGCTTAGGGGAAAACGTGGGGGTGGACATTCAGTACTTC.

The chain combines TRBV24-1 with TRBJ2-1; 12 bases line up with TRBD2. Germline assignment: CDR1 KGHDR and CDR2 SFDVKD. CDR3 length: 16 amino acids. Trimming removed 2 bases from V and 4 bases from J; junction bases left unmatched: 2. The CDR3 DNA follows: TGTGCCACCAGTGATTCCGGGACTAGCGGGTACAATGAGCAGTTCTTC. Translating gives CATSDSGTSGYNEQFF.

This clonotype was counted between two and nine times. V gene TRBV29-1 combines with J gene TRBJ1-1; no clear D. Germline V gene data show CDR1 as SQVTM and CDR2 as ANQGSEA. CDR3 size: 10 residues. V lost 7 bases and J lost 6, with 9 bases in between. CDR3 sequence reads: CSANYAEAFF. CDR3 bases: TGCAGCGCCAACTACGCTGAAGCTTTCTTT.

This clonotype has at least ten counts. V usage is TRBV12-3 or TRBV12-4 and J usage is TRBJ2-4, with 14 bases lining up with TRBD2. This CDR3 spans 15 amino acids. V lost 4 bases, J lost 9 bases, and 5 bases stayed unmatched. The chain's CDR3 is CASSSTSGRVSIQYF. Written as DNA, the CDR3 is TGTGCCAGCAGTTCGACTAGCGGGAGGGTTAGCATTCAGTACTTC.

This clonotype was counted at least ten times. The chain joins TRBV18 to TRBJ1-2, with TRBD1 matching over 7 bases. V trimming: 4 bases; J trimming: 2 bases; junction bases outside the gene matches: 4. Germline V gene sequence: CDR1 KGHSH, CDR2 LQKENI. CDR3 length: 14 residues. The CDR3 region is CASSQGGQNYGYTF. DNA of the CDR3: TGTGCCAGCTCACAGGGGGGACAGAACTATGGCTACACCTTC.

This chain joins TRBV28 and TRBJ2-7; the match to TRBD1 covers 9 bases. The V gene end was trimmed by 6 bases and the J gene end by 4 bases; junction bases not matched to a gene: 7. The CDR3 is made up of 14 amino acids. Per germline, CDR1 MDHEN and CDR2 SYDVKM. This chain's CDR3 is CASRTGQGTYEQYF. Written as DNA, the CDR3 is TGTGCCAGCAGGACGGGACAGGGTACTTACGAGCAGTACTTC. Variable domain in full (rest from reference TRBV28 and TRBJ2-7): DVKVTQSSRYLVKRTGEKVFLECVQDMDHENMFWYRQDPGLGLRLIYFSYDVKMKEKGDIPEGYSVSREKKERFSLILESASTNQTSMYLCASRTGQGTYEQYFGPGTRLTVT.

This clonotype was detected only a few times. The V and J genes are TRBV27 and TRBJ1-1; 8 nucleotides align to TRBD1. Germline V gene lookup returns CDR1 MNHEY and CDR2 SMNVEV (reference sequence). This CDR3 spans 19 amino acids. V was clipped by 3 bases and J by 2 bases; unmatched bases: 17. The CDR3 loop reads CASSFRYGQGSQENTEAFF. CDR3 in DNA: TGTGCCAGCAGTTTCCGTTATGGACAGGGTTCCCAGGAAAACACTGAAGCTTTCTTT.

This clonotype was counted many times. The V call is TRBV12-3 or TRBV12-4, the J call TRBJ2-5; D gene ambiguous. V lost 4 bases to trimming and J lost 2 bases, with 8 bases between them. The CDR3 runs 13 residues. CDR3 nucleotides: TGTGCCAGCAGTTCAAGGGATCAAGAGACCCAGTACTTC. Its protein is CASSSRDQETQYF.

In its sample, this clonotype was seen many times. The V call is TRBV12-3 or TRBV12-4, the J call TRBJ1-1; D might be TRBD1 (5 bases). V lost 2 bases and J lost 11, with 12 bases in between. This CDR3 has 12 amino acids. The CDR3 bases are TGTGCCAGCAGTTTAATGTCGGAGGGGGCTTTCTTT. It translates to CASSLMSEGAFF.

This clonotype was observed at least ten times. The J gene is TRBJ2-3, the V gene TRBV12-3 or TRBV12-4, with 9 positions matching TRBD2. V gave up 5 bases and J gave up 3 bases; unmatched junction bases: 6. The CDR3 covers 15 residues. The CDR3 region is CASSIQSGRTDTQYF. The CDR3 coding sequence is TGTGCCAGCAGTATTCAAAGCGGGAGGACAGATACGCAGTATTTT.